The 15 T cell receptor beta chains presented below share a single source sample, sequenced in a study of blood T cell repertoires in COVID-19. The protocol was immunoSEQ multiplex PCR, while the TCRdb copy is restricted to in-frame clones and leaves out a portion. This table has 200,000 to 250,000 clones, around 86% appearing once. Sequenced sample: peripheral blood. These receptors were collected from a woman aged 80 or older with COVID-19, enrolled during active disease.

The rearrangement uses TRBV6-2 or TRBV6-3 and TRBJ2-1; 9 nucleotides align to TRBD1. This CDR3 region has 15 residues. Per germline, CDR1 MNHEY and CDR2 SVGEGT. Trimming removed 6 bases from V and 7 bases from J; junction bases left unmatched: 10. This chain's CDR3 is CASSTGDRAGNEQFF. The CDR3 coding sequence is TGTGCCAGCAGCACCGGGGACAGGGCGGGGAATGAGCAGTTCTTC.

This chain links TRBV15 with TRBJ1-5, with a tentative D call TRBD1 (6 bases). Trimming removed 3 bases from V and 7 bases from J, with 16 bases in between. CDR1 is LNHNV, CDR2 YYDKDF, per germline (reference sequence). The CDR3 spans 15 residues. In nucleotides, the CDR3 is TGTGCCACCAGCAGCCAACAGGGTCTAGGGCAGCCCCAGCATTTT. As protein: CATSSQQGLGQPQHF.

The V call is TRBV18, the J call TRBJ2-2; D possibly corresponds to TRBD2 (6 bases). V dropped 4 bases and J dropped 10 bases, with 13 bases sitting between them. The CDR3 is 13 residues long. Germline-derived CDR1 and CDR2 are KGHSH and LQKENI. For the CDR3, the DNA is TGTGCCAGCTCACGCGCGGGATCCGAGGAGCTGTTTTTT. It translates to CASSRAGSEELFF.

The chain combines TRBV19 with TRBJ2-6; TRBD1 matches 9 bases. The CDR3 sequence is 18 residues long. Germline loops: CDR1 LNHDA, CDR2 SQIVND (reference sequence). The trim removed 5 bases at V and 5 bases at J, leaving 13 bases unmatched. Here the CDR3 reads CASSPEGQGPVRANVLTF. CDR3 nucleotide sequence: TGTGCCAGTAGTCCCGAGGGACAGGGCCCCGTAAGGGCCAACGTCCTGACTTTC.

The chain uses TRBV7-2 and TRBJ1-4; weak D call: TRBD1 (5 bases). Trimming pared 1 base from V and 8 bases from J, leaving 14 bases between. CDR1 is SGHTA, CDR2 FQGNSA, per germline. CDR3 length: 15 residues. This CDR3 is CASSLEGPASEKLFF. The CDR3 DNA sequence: TGTGCCAGCAGCTTAGAGGGGCCCGCAAGCGAAAAACTGTTTTTT.

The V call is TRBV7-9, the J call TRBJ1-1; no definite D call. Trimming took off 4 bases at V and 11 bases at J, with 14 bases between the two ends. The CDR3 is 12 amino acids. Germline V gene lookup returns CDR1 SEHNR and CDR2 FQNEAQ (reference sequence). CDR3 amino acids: CASSSYESRAFF. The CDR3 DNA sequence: TGTGCCAGCAGCTCCTACGAGTCCAGGGCTTTCTTT. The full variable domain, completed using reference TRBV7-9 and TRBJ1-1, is DTGVSQNPRHKITKRGQNVTFRCDPISEHNRLYWYRQTLGQGPEFLTYFQNEAQLEKSRLLSDRFSAERPKGSFSTLEIQRTEQGDSAMYLCASSSYESRAFFGQGTRLTVV.

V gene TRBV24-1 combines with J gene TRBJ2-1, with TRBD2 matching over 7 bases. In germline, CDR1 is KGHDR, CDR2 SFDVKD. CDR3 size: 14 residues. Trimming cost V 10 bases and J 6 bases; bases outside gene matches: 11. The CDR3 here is CATARAGAGNEQFF. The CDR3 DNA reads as TGTGCCACAGCGAGGGCGGGAGCGGGCAATGAGCAGTTCTTC.

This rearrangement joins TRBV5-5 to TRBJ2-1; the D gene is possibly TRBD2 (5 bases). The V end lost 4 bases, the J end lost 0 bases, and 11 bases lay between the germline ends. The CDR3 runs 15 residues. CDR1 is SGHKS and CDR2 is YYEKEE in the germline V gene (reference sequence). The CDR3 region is CASSATKSSYNEQFF. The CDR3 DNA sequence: TGTGCCAGCAGCGCGACTAAGAGCTCCTACAATGAGCAGTTCTTC.

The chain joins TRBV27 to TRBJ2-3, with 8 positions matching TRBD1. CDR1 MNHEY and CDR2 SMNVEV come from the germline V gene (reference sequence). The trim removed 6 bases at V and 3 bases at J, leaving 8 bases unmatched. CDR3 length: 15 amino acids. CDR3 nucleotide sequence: TGTGCCAGCAGCTTTGGACAGGGCCGTACAGATACGCAGTATTTT. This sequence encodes CASSFGQGRTDTQYF.

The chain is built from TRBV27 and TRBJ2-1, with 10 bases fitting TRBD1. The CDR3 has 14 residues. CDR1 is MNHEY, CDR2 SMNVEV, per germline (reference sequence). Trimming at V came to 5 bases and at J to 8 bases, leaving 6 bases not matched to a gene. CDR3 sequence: CASSSRDRGYEQFF. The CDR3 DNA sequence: TGTGCCAGCAGTAGCCGGGACAGGGGCTATGAGCAGTTCTTC.

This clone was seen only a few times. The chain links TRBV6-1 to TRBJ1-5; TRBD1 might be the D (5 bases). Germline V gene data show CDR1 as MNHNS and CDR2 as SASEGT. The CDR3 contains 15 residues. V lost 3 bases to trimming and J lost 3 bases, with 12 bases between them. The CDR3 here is CASSENWGNNQPQHF. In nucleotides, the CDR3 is TGTGCCAGCAGTGAGAACTGGGGCAACAATCAGCCCCAGCATTTT.

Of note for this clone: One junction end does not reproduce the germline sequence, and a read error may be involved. CDR3 residues: CASSPTYIAGLLYEQYF. DNA of the CDR3: TGTGCTAGCAGCCCAACCTATATAGCGGGACTACTCTACGAGCAGTACTTC. This chain links TRBV7-7 with TRBJ2-7, with 8 positions matching TRBD2. Germline CDR1 is SSHAT and CDR2 is FNYEAQ (reference sequence). This CDR3 has 17 amino acids.

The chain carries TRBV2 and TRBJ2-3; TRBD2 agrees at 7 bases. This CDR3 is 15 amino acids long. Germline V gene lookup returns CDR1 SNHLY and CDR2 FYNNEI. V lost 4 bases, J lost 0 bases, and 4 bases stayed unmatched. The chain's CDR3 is CASSGSGASTDTQYF. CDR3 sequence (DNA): TGTGCCAGCAGTGGAAGCGGGGCGAGCACAGATACGCAGTATTTT.

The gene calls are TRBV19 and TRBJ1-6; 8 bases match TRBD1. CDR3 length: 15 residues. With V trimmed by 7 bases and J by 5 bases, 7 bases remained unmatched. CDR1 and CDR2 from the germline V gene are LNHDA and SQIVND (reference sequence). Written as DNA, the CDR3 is TGTGCCAGTAAAGACAGGGGACTTGATAATTCACCCCTCCACTTT. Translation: CASKDRGLDNSPLHF. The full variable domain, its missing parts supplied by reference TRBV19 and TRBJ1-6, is DGGITQSPKYLFRKEGQNVTLSCEQNLNHDAMYWYRQDPGQGLRLIYYSQIVNDFQKGDIAEGYSVSREKKESFPLTVTSAQKNPTAFYLCASKDRGLDNSPLHFGNGTRLTVT.

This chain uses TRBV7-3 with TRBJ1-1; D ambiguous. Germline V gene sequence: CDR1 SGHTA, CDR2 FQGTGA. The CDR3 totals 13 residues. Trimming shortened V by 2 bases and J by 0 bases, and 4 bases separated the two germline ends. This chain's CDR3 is CASSLGMNTEAFF. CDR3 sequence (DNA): TGTGCCAGCAGCTTAGGCATGAACACTGAAGCTTTCTTT.